This record looks at one TCR beta chain sequence and its context. The target of this receptor is not known. No per-base quality is available; no much larger clone lies one base away. The data were taken from a study of OX40 agonist ivuxolimab in advanced cancers. About the investigation overall: Ivuxolimab, which targeted the costimulatory receptor OX40 (CD134), was an agonistic, fully human IgG2 monoclonal antibody. Intravenous ivuxolimab was administered to patients every 2 weeks at six dose levels: 0.01, 0.1, 0.3, 1.5, 3 and 10 mg/kg. Of the 50 or so patients in dose escalation, about 20 had hepatocellular carcinoma, approximately 15 had melanoma, 9 had renal cell carcinoma and 9 had head and neck cancer. The dose-escalation cohort was over 70% male with a mean age of about 60 years, ranging from roughly 23 to 90. Prior anti-PD-1, anti-PD-L1 or anti-CTLA-4 therapy was permitted, and 40% of dose-escalation patients had received checkpoint inhibitors. Three dose-escalation patients achieved partial responses, one with hepatocellular carcinoma and two with cutaneous melanoma. The point of sequencing TCRbeta in the periphery was to test whether ivuxolimab changed TCR sequence diversity and drove clonal T-cell expansion. The paper describes the monotherapy dose-escalation part (N = 52 patients) of the phase I trial of ivuxolimab.

The trial excluded patients who had a history of autoimmune disease or were on systemic immunosuppression. In every dose cohort, peripheral blood was drawn for TCR sequencing at baseline, cycle 4 day 1, and cycle 7 day 1. Samples came from an open-label, multicenter, first-in-human phase I dose-escalation trial of ivuxolimab. Adults with locally advanced or metastatic melanoma, renal cell, hepatocellular, or head and neck squamous cell carcinoma were enrolled in the trial. Before TCR sequencing, CD4+ T cells and CD8+ T cells were sorted from peripheral blood as separate populations. For sequencing of the TCRbeta CDR3 region, genomic DNA was extracted from the sorted cells. The immunoSEQ Assay was used for sequencing of TCRbeta CDR3 regions. This immuneACCESS table, as held by TCRdb, lists in-frame sequences with V and J called but not all clones. Of the missing ones, under half trace to an unresolved V gene in checked studies; the others have no known cause. The sample data list some 57,000 clones, and 80% to 85% of these were observed just once. Just under 4% of the sample is taken by the ten largest.

The study at large found these results: At doses from 0.1 to 3.0 mg/kg, clonal expansion was seen in both CD4+ and CD8+ blood T cells between baseline and week 6. After ivuxolimab, CD8+ T cells had more expanded clones than CD4+ T cells on average. Low levels of normalized T-cell clonal expansion were also seen in some nonresponding patients. In the 0.1-3.0 mg/kg groups, partial responders were among the patients with the lowest normalized peripheral clonal expansion, particularly in CD8+ T cells. The antigen specificity of the peripheral T cells that underwent clonal expansion was not determined.

The CDR3 measures 13 amino acids from cysteine to phenylalanine. The sequence is cut down to CDR3 DNA, 39 bases in frame from base 1. The CDR1 and CDR2 encoded by the germline V gene are MNHEY and SVGAGI. Here the sequenced sample was CD4+ or CD8+ T cells sorted from blood, taken in a trial of the OX40 agonist ivuxolimab. This receptor was obtained from an adult with an advanced solid tumor such as melanoma, head and neck, liver or kidney cancer. This chain is built from TRBV6-5 and TRBJ2-5, with a tentative D gene TRBD1 over 5 matching bases. TRBJ2-7 matches the DNA end more closely, so the J call is doubtful. The CDR3 corresponds to CASSYSYRYEQYF. The sequence in DNA is TGTGCCAGCAGTTACTCGTACAGGTACGAGCAGTACTTC.